A selection of T cell receptor beta chains follows, all from one sample in a study of OX40 agonist ivuxolimab in advanced cancers. The repertoire was sequenced with immunoSEQ multiplex PCR; TCRdb's copy has only in-frame clones and lacks some. The sample records about 98,000 clones, roughly 93% being singletons. The input for sequencing was CD4+ or CD8+ T cells sorted from blood, taken in a trial of the OX40 agonist ivuxolimab. The receptors come from an adult with an advanced solid tumor such as melanoma, head and neck, liver or kidney cancer. The CDR3 runs from the conserved cysteine through the conserved F or W. Each record gives: J gene, D gene, CDR3 length, clone size, V gene, CDR3 protein, CDR3 DNA. D genes are given only for firm matches. The size of a clone is reported for some rows only, either as once, few or many, or as a class for expanded clones.

j_gene: TRBJ2-5
d_gene: NA
len: 13
abundance: NA
v_gene: TRBV18
CDR3aa: CASSPLDLETQYF
CDR3nt: TGTGCCAGCTCACCACTGGACTTGGAGACCCAGTACTTC

j_gene: TRBJ1-2
d_gene: TRBD1
len: 14
abundance: NA
v_gene: TRBV7-9
CDR3aa: CASSLATGGYGYTF
CDR3nt: TGTGCCAGCAGCTTAGCGACAGGGGGCTATGGCTACACCTTC

j_gene: TRBJ1-5
d_gene: NA
len: 13
abundance: few
v_gene: TRBV30
CDR3aa: CAWSQTGSQPQHF
CDR3nt: TGTGCCTGGAGTCAGACGGGGAGCCAGCCCCAGCATTTT

j_gene: TRBJ1-6
d_gene: NA
len: 19
abundance: NA
v_gene: TRBV6-1
CDR3aa: CASSEDWGYSSSYNSPLHF
CDR3nt: TGTGCCAGCAGTGAAGATTGGGGATACTCAAGCTCCTATAATTCACCCCTCCACTTT

j_gene: TRBJ2-3
d_gene: NA
len: 15
abundance: once
v_gene: TRBV2
CDR3aa: CASSESPGAVDTQYF
CDR3nt: TGTGCCAGCAGTGAGTCGCCGGGGGCGGTAGATACGCAGTATTTT

j_gene: TRBJ1-1
d_gene: NA
len: 11
abundance: NA
v_gene: TRBV20-1
CDR3aa: CSAKDLPKAFF
CDR3nt: TGCAGTGCTAAGGACCTCCCTAAAGCTTTCTTT

j_gene: TRBJ2-3
d_gene: NA
len: 11
abundance: NA
v_gene: TRBV28
CDR3aa: CASSLWDTQYF
CDR3nt: TGTGCCAGCAGTTTATGGGATACGCAGTATTTT

j_gene: TRBJ2-1
d_gene: NA
len: 14
abundance: NA
v_gene: TRBV9
CDR3aa: CASSVDPGFDEQFF
CDR3nt: TGTGCCAGCAGCGTAGATCCAGGGTTCGATGAGCAGTTCTTC

j_gene: TRBJ2-2
d_gene: NA
len: 14
abundance: NA
v_gene: TRBV6-1
CDR3aa: CASALSAGPGELFF
CDR3nt: TGTGCCAGCGCCCTCTCTGCGGGTCCCGGGGAGCTGTTTTTT

j_gene: TRBJ2-2
d_gene: TRBD2
len: 15
abundance: NA
v_gene: TRBV6-1
CDR3aa: CASGRTSGGTGELFF
CDR3nt: TGTGCCAGCGGAAGGACTAGCGGGGGCACCGGGGAGCTGTTTTTT

j_gene: TRBJ1-3
d_gene: TRBD1
len: 14
abundance: NA
v_gene: TRBV16
CDR3aa: CASSQNRGGNTIYF
CDR3nt: TGTGCCAGCAGCCAAAACAGGGGAGGAAACACCATATATTTT

j_gene: TRBJ1-1
d_gene: NA
len: 13
abundance: NA
v_gene: TRBV2
CDR3aa: CASSLQRYTEAFF
CDR3nt: TGTGCCAGCAGTCTCCAGAGGTACACTGAAGCTTTCTTT

j_gene: TRBJ1-1
d_gene: NA
len: 13
abundance: NA
v_gene: TRBV7-2
CDR3aa: CASSLMESTEAFF
CDR3nt: TGTGCCAGCAGCTTGATGGAGTCCACTGAAGCTTTCTTT

j_gene: TRBJ2-3
d_gene: NA
len: 13
abundance: NA
v_gene: TRBV7-8
CDR3aa: CASSGASTDTQYF
CDR3nt: TGTGCCAGCAGCGGAGCTAGCACAGATACGCAGTATTTT

j_gene: TRBJ1-2
d_gene: TRBD1
len: 14
abundance: NA
v_gene: TRBV30
CDR3aa: CAWSVKGQWSGYTF
CDR3nt: TGTGCCTGGAGTGTAAAGGGACAGTGGTCTGGCTACACCTTC

j_gene: TRBJ1-6
d_gene: NA
len: 12
abundance: NA
v_gene: TRBV9
CDR3aa: CASSVQGSPLHF
CDR3nt: TGTGCCAGCAGCGTACAGGGTTCTCCCCTCCACTTT

j_gene: TRBJ1-2
d_gene: NA
len: 12
abundance: NA
v_gene: TRBV21-1
CDR3aa: CASTTPNYGYTF
CDR3nt: TGTGCCAGCACCACCCCCAACTATGGCTACACCTTC

j_gene: TRBJ1-1
d_gene: NA
len: 15
abundance: NA
v_gene: TRBV6-5
CDR3aa: CASSSPTGGIVEAFF
CDR3nt: TGTGCCAGCAGTTCCCCGACAGGAGGAATTGTGGAAGCTTTCTTT

j_gene: TRBJ1-5
d_gene: NA
len: 15
abundance: once
v_gene: TRBV6-5
CDR3aa: CASSSLGEGNQPQHF
CDR3nt: TGTGCCAGCAGTTCCCTCGGGGAGGGCAATCAGCCCCAGCATTTT

j_gene: TRBJ2-3
d_gene: NA
len: 15
abundance: NA
v_gene: TRBV19
CDR3aa: CASSIQLLGADTQYF
CDR3nt: TGTGCCAGTAGTATCCAGCTACTAGGGGCAGATACGCAGTATTTT

j_gene: TRBJ1-1
d_gene: NA
len: 12
abundance: NA
v_gene: TRBV7-9
CDR3aa: CASSLRTRRAFF
CDR3nt: TGTGCCAGCAGCCTGCGCACGCGGCGAGCTTTCTTT

j_gene: TRBJ1-2
d_gene: NA
len: 15
abundance: NA
v_gene: TRBV28
CDR3aa: CASSLVGGSRYGYTF
CDR3nt: TGTGCCAGCAGTTTAGTGGGAGGCTCCCGATATGGCTACACCTTC